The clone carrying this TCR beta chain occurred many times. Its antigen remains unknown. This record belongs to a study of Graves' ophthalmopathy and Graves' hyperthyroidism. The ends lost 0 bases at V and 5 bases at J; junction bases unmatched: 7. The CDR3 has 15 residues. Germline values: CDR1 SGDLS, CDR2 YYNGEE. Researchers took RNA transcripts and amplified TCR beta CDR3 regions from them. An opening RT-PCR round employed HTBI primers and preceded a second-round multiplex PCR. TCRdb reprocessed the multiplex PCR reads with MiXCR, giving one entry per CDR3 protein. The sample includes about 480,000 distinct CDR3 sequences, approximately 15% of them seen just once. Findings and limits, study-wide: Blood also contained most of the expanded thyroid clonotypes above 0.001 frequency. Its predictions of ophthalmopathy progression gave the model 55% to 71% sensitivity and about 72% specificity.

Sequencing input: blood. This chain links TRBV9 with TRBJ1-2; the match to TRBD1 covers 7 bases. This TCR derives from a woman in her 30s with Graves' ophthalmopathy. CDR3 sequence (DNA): TGTGCCAGCAGCGTAGATGGGACAGCCGTGTATGGCTACACCTTC. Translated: CASSVDGTAVYGYTF.